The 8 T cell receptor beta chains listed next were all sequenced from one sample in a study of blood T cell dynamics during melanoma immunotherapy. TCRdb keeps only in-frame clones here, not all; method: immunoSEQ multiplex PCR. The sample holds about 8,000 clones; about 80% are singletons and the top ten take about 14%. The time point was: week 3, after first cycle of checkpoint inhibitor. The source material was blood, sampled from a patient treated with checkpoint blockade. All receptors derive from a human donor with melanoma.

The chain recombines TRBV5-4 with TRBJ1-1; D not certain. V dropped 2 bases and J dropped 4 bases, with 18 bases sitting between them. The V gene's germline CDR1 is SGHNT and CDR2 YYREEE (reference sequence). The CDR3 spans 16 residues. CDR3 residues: CASSFGGSSAATEAFF. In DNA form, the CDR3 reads TGTGCCAGCAGCTTCGGCGGGAGTTCCGCGGCCACTGAAGCTTTCTTT.

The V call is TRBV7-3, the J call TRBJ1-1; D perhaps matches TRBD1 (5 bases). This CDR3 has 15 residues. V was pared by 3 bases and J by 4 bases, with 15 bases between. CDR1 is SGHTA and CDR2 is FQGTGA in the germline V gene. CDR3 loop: CASSFAPGEGTEAFF. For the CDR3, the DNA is TGTGCCAGCAGCTTCGCCCCGGGGGAGGGCACTGAAGCTTTCTTT.

This CDR3 reads CASSSTGILYEQYF. In nucleotides, the CDR3 is TGTGCCAGCAGCTCAACGGGGATTCTCTACGAGCAGTACTTC. This rearrangement joins TRBV7-4 to TRBJ2-7; possible D gene TRBD2, 5 bases. This CDR3 spans 14 amino acids. CDR1 SGHVT and CDR2 SQSDAQ come from the germline V gene. The V end was cut by 4 bases, the J end by 3 bases, with 13 bases between.

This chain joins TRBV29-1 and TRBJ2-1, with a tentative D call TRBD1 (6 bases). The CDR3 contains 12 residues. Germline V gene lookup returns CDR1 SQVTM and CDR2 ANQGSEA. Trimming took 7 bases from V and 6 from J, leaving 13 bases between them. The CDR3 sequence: CSGKQGSNEQFF. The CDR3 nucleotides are TGCAGCGGAAAACAGGGTAGCAATGAGCAGTTCTTC.

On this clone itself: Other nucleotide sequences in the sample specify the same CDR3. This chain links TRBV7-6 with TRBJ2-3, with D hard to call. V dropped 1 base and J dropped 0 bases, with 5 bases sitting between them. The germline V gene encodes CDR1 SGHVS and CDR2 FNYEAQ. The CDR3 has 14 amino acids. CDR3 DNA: TGTGCCAGCAGCTTAGGGGCCAGCACAGATACGCAGTATTTT. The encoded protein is CASSLGASTDTQYF.

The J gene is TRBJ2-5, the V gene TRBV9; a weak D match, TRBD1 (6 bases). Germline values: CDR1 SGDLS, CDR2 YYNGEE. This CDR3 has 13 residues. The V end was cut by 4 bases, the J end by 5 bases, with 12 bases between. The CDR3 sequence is CASSLQGRETQYF. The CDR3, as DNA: TGTGCCAGCAGCTTACAGGGAAGGGAGACCCAGTACTTC.

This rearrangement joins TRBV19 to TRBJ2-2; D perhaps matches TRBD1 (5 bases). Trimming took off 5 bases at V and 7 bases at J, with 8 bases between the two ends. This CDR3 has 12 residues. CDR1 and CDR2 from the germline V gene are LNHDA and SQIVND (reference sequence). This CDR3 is CASSLRVGELFF. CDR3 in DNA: TGTGCCAGTAGTCTCAGGGTCGGGGAGCTGTTTTTT.

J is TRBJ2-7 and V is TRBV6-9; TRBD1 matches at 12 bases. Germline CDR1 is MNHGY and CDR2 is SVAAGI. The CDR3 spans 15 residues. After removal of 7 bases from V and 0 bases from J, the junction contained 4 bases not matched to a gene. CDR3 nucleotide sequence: TGTGCCAGCACCGGGACAGGGGGCAGCTCCTACGAGCAGTACTTC. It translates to CASTGTGGSSYEQYF.